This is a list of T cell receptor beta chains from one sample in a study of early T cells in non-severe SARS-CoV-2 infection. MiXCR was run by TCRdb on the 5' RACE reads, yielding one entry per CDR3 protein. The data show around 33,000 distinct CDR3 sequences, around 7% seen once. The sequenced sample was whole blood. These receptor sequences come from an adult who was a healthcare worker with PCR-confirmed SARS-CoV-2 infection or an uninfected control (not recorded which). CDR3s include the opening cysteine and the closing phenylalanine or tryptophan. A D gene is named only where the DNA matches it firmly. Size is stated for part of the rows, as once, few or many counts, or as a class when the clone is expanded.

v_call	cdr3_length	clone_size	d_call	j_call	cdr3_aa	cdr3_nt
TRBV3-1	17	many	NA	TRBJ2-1	CASSQVFPGTPINEQFF	TGTGCCAGCAGCCAAGTCTTCCCCGGGACCCCAATCAATGAGCAGTTCTTC
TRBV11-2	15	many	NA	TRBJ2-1	CASSLEGVGYNEQFF	TGTGCCAGCAGCTTAGAAGGGGTTGGCTACAATGAGCAGTTCTTC
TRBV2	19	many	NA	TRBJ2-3	CASSEVIGAPESGTDTQYF	TGTGCCAGCAGTGAAGTAATCGGGGCCCCAGAGTCAGGGACAGATACGCAGTATTTT
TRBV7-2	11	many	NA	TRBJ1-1	CASSLRRARVF	TGTGCCAGCAGCTTAAGGCGGGCCAGGGTCTTT
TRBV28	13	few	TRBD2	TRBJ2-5	CASTAGGPETQYF	TGTGCCAGTACAGCGGGAGGGCCAGAGACCCAGTACTTC
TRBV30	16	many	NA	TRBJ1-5	CAWSVFRDRPYQPQHF	TGTGCCTGGAGTGTATTCAGAGACAGACCATATCAGCCCCAGCATTTT
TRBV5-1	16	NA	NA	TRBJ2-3	CASSLGASRGTDTQYF	TGCGCCAGCAGCTTGGGGGCGTCGCGTGGCACAGATACGCAGTATTTT
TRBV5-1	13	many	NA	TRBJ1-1	CASSVRPGTEAFF	TGCGCCAGCAGCGTGCGACCGGGAACTGAAGCTTTCTTT
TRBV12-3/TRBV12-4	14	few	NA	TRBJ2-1	CASSPRLGNNEQFF	TGTGCCAGCAGTCCTCGCTTAGGAAACAATGAGCAGTTCTTC
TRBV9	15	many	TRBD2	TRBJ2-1	CASSEGGRPPDEQFF	TGTGCCAGCAGCGAGGGCGGGAGGCCCCCCGATGAGCAGTTCTTC
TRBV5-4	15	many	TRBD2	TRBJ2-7	CASSPEAGDTYEQYF	TGTGCCAGCAGCCCCGAAGCGGGAGACACCTACGAGCAGTACTTC
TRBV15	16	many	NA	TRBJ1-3	CATSRDRGLSGNTIYF	TGTGCCACCAGCAGAGATAGAGGGCTCTCTGGAAACACCATATATTTT
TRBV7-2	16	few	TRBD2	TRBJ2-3	CASSVLAGGPEDTQYF	TGTGCCAGCAGCGTGTTAGCGGGAGGGCCGGAAGATACGCAGTATTTT
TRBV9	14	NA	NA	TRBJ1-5	CASSVAEENQPQHF	TGTGCCAGCAGCGTAGCTGAAGAAAATCAGCCCCAGCATTTT
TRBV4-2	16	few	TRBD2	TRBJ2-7	CASSQDSSGSSYEQYF	TGTGCCAGCAGCCAAGATTCCAGCGGGAGCTCCTACGAGCAGTACTTC
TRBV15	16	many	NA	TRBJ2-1	CATSRDPTGDYNEQFF	TGTGCCACCAGCAGAGACCCGACAGGCGATTACAATGAGCAGTTCTTC
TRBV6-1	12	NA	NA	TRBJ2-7	CASSVGFYEQYF	TGTGCCAGCAGTGTAGGTTTCTACGAGCAGTACTTC
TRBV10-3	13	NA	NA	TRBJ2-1	CAIGENGDNEQFF	TGTGCCATTGGAGAGAACGGAGACAATGAGCAGTTCTTC
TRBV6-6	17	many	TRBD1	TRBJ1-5	CASSRQGAQYSNQPQHF	TGTGCCAGCAGTCGACAGGGGGCTCAATATAGCAATCAGCCCCAGCATTTT
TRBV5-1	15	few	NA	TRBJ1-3	CASSPDTDTGNTIYF	TGCGCCAGCAGCCCCGACACCGATACTGGAAACACCATATATTTT
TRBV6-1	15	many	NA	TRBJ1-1	CASTYYREINTEAFF	TGTGCCAGCACTTACTACAGGGAGATTAACACTGAAGCTTTCTTT
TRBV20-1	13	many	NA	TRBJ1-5	CSAERGAGQPQHF	TGCAGTGCTGAAAGGGGCGCAGGTCAGCCCCAGCATTTT
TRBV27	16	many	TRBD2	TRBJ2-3	CASREEAGGGTDTQYF	TGTGCCAGCAGGGAAGAAGCGGGAGGAGGCACAGATACGCAGTATTTT
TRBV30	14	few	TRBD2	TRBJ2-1	CAWTSGRGRNEQFF	TGTGCCTGGACTAGCGGGAGGGGGCGGAATGAGCAGTTCTTC
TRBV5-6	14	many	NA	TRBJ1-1	CASSSIDRNTEAFF	TGTGCCAGCAGCTCTATAGACAGGAACACTGAAGCTTTCTTT
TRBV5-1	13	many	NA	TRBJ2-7	CASSFSRSYEQYF	TGCGCCAGCAGCTTCTCACGGTCCTACGAGCAGTACTTC
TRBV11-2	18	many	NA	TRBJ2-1	CASSLEAHLGLPYNEQFF	TGTGCCAGCAGCTTAGAGGCGCACTTGGGCCTACCCTACAATGAGCAGTTCTTC
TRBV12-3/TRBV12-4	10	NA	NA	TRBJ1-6	CASSLLPLHF	TGTGCCAGCAGTTTATTACCCCTCCACTTT
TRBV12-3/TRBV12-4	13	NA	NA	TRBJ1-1	CASTIPGNTEAFF	TGTGCCAGCACTATCCCAGGGAACACTGAAGCTTTCTTT
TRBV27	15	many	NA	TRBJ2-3	CASSLDSSSTDTQYF	TGTGCCAGCAGTCTAGACTCGTCAAGCACAGATACGCAGTATTTT